These 5 T cell receptor beta chains originate from one sample sequenced in a study of identical twins. TCRdb called the 5' RACE reads again in MiXCR, with one record for every CDR3 protein. Of around 1.7 million distinct CDR3 sequences in the sample, roughly 35% are singletons; the top ten hold approximately 0.25%. Sequences were obtained from cord blood. Receptors were obtained from a newborn girl in good health.

The chain recombines TRBV20-1 with TRBJ1-2, with a tentative D call TRBD1 (6 bases). The CDR3 is 15 amino acids. V was cut by 3 bases and J by 0 bases, with 14 bases left in between. Looked up from germline, CDR1 is DFQATT and CDR2 is SNEGSKA (reference sequence). CDR3 protein: CSARSTGPANYGYTF. DNA for the CDR3: TGCAGTGCTAGGTCTACAGGGCCAGCTAACTATGGCTACACCTTC.

This clonotype has a handful of counts. The chain uses TRBV20-1 and TRBJ2-4; 10 nucleotides match TRBD2. The CDR3 covers 14 residues. Germline-derived CDR1 and CDR2 are DFQATT and SNEGSKA (reference sequence). J was trimmed by 6 bases and V by 6 bases; bases with no gene match: 8. The CDR3 reads CSAGAGGYRNIQYF. CDR3 DNA: TGCAGTGCCGGAGCGGGAGGGTATAGAAACATTCAGTACTTC.

The chain employs TRBV12-3 or TRBV12-4 and TRBJ2-3, with 14 bases aligning to TRBD2. CDR3 length: 16 residues. V lost 7 bases, J lost 7 bases, and 10 bases stayed unmatched. CDR3 nucleotide sequence: TGTGCCAGCACTTTGTCCAGACTAGCGGGAGGGAATACGCAGTATTTT. It translates to CASTLSRLAGGNTQYF.

This clonotype was seen just once. The junction differs from germline at one of its ends, possibly a read error. CDR3 in amino acids: CASGYAGTVPYEQYF. The DNA for the CDR3 is TGTGCCAGCGGTTACGCCGGGACAGTTCCATACGAGCAGTACTTC. The J gene is TRBJ2-7, the V gene TRBV6-2 or TRBV6-3; 7 bases are a match to TRBD1. This CDR3 is 15 amino acids long. CDR1 is MNHEY, CDR2 SVGEGT, per germline.

The chain is built from TRBV20-1 and TRBJ2-3, with D possibly called TRBD1 or TRBD2 (5 bases each). CDR1 and CDR2 from the germline V gene are DFQATT and SNEGSKA (reference sequence). The V end lost 3 bases, the J end lost 0 bases, and 22 bases lay between the germline ends. CDR3 length: 18 residues. CDR3 sequence reads: CSARALLLDGASTDTQYF. CDR3 coding DNA: TGCAGTGCTAGGGCCCTACTTCTGGACGGGGCTAGCACAGATACGCAGTATTTT.